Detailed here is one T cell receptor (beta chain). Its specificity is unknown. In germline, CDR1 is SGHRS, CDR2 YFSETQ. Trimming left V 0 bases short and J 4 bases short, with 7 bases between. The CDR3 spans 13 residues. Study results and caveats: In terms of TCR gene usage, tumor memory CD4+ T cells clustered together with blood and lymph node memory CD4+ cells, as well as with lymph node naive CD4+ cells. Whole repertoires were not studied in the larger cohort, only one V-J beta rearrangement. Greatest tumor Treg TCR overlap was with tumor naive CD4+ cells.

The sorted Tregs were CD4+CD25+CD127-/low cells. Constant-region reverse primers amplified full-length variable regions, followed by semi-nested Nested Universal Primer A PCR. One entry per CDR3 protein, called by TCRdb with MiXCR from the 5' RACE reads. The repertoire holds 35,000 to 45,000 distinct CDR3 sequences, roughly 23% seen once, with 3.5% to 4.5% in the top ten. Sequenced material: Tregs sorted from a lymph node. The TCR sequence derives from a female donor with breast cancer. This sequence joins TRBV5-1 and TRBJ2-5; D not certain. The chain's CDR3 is CASSLDYSETQYF. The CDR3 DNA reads TGCGCCAGCAGCTTGGACTACTCAGAGACCCAGTACTTC. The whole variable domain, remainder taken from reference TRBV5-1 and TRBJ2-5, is KAGVTQTPRYLIKTRGQQVTLSCSPISGHRSVSWYQQTPGQGLQFLFEYFSETQRNKGNFPGRFSGRQFSNSRSEMNVSTLELGDSALYLCASSLDYSETQYFGPGTRLLVL.